The next 4 T cell receptor beta chains were all read from a single sample in a study of blood T cell repertoires in COVID-19. TCRdb's copy holds only in-frame clones and misses some; the assay was immunoSEQ multiplex PCR. The profile shows 150,000 or so clones, 80% to 90% of them singletons. The sample taken for sequencing was peripheral blood. Receptors were obtained from a woman in her fifties or sixties with acute or convalescent COVID-19.

The gene calls are TRBV28 and TRBJ2-7, with TRBD1 matching 9 bases. Germline V gene lookup returns CDR1 MDHEN and CDR2 SYDVKM. The CDR3 runs 17 residues. Germline trimming cut 3 bases from V and 5 bases from J; bases unmatched to any gene: 14. CDR3 bases: TGTGCCAGCAGTTTCCCTAGAGGACAGGGGCATCTCCACGAGCAGTACTTC. It is translated as CASSFPRGQGHLHEQYF.

The chain couples TRBV5-4 to TRBJ2-3; 9 bases match TRBD1. Trimming removed 5 bases from V and 6 bases from J; junction bases left unmatched: 4. Germline V gene sequence: CDR1 SGHNT, CDR2 YYREEE (reference sequence). This CDR3 spans 13 amino acids. The CDR3 spells CASRQQGADTQYF. The CDR3 nucleotides read TGTGCCAGCAGGCAACAGGGGGCGGATACGCAGTATTTT. The full variable domain, its missing parts supplied by reference TRBV5-4 and TRBJ2-3, is ETGVTQSPTHLIKTRGQQVTLRCSSQSGHNTVSWYQQALGQGPQFIFQYYREEENGRGNFPPRFSGLQFPNYSSELNVNALELDDSALYLCASRQQGADTQYFGPGTRLTVL.

The J gene is TRBJ1-6, the V gene TRBV28; 9 bases are shared with TRBD1. With V trimmed by 6 bases and J by 5 bases, 5 bases remained unmatched. This CDR3 has 15 amino acids. CDR1 is MDHEN and CDR2 is SYDVKM in the germline V gene. The CDR3, as DNA: TGTGCCAGCAGCTGGGGGGACAGGGATAATTCACCCCTCCACTTT. It yields the protein CASSWGDRDNSPLHF.

The genes are TRBV27 and TRBJ1-2, with a tentative D call TRBD1 (5 bases). Germline CDR1 MNHEY, CDR2 SMNVEV (reference sequence). This CDR3 is 14 amino acids long. V was trimmed by 0 bases and J by 8 bases, leaving 13 bases between them. CDR3 region: CASSLSRGEGGYTF. The CDR3 bases are TGTGCCAGCAGTTTATCGCGGGGGGAAGGGGGCTACACCTTC.